The TCR beta chain described here comes from a study of beta chain features in type 1 diabetes (dated by TCRdb to 2017 to 2018). In the study overall: Patients and healthy donors did not differ in mean age, gender distribution, total cell number or subset yield. Across all samples, some 99 million sorted cells were examined, and cell number per subset correlated strongly with RNA yield. In the study, TCRB repertoires of sorted circulating CD4+ T cell subsets from recently diagnosed type 1 diabetes patients were compared with those of matched healthy donors. Naive and central memory subsets were obtained from all 28 donors, but regulatory and stem cell-like memory subsets were isolated from only 8 patients and roughly 8 healthy donors.

As concerns this clone: The antigen this receptor binds is unknown. No base-level quality is on record; no much larger clone is a single base apart.

All of the isolated RNA was reverse transcribed with the High Capacity cDNA Reverse Transcription Kit, so expressed TCRB transcripts were sequenced. Deep immunoSEQ sequencing was applied to naive, central memory and regulatory T cell samples, giving an average of roughly 3.6 million total reads per sample. After sorted cells were lysed in RLT buffer, RNA was extracted with DNase-treated RNeasy Micro or Mini kits, with the choice depending on cell number. Each cell subset was processed on its own to prevent cross-contamination, while patient and healthy donor samples were processed together. The immunoSEQ multiplex PCR was used to amplify TCRB sequences from cDNA, yielding 87-bp fragments that span the CDR3 region. Amplicons were sequenced on the Illumina HiSeq platform. On the authors' methods: Synthetic template baselines were used to correct PCR bias computationally, reads within Hamming distance 2 were collapsed together, and singletons that could not be merged were discarded. Reads were aligned to IMGT to assign V, D and J genes, CDR3 length, and insertions or deletions at six rearrangement sites. Within each subset, clonotype counts were normalized to sorted cell number, after which true diversity and Gini coefficients were computed with the tcR R package. The overlap coefficient, calculated on TCRB nucleotide sequences, was used to measure repertoire sharing. The clones in this table, taken by TCRdb from immuneACCESS, are in-frame only. Not every clone is retained; where verified, under half of the shortfall comes from an unresolved V gene, and the cause of the rest is unknown. V and J calls and clone size are given by that table; D and trimming were obtained from the DNA. The sample profile shows about 150,000 clones; about 8.1% of them were found once. The ten largest make up less than 0.85% of the sample.

Germline trimming amounts to 4 bases on V and 2 bases on J, with 4 as the count of junction bases outside the gene matches. The cysteine opens and the phenylalanine closes a CDR3 of 15 amino acids. The retained sequence is limited to the CDR3, 45 bases, with the frame set at the first base. CDR1 and CDR2 (SGHRS, YFSETQ) derive from the germline V gene. General findings and caveats noted by the study authors: Shorter templates might have been favored by PCR, but patient and control samples were amplified and corrected together, so both groups would have been affected equally by any skew. Because small numbers of individuals were included in the HLA sub-analyses, any influence of HLA type on TCRB rearrangement was left unresolved. Naive, central memory and regulatory TCRB repertoires appeared to be more similar among patients than among healthy donors. A moderate but significant shortening of TCRB CDR3 length was observed in type 1 diabetes patients in all four CD4+ subsets. Because cDNA was sequenced instead of genomic DNA, activated cells with high expression could be over-represented, although the groups did not differ in activation or CD3 levels. Fewer insertions and more nucleotide deletions at VDJ recombination sites were observed in patients with type 1 diabetes, implying thymic rearrangement abnormalities.

A single peripheral blood draw of approximately 0.11 L on average was collected from each donor into heparinised tubes. A BD FACSAria II and a panel including CD45RO, CCR7, CD25, CD127, CD95 and CD27 were used to sort naive, central memory, regulatory and stem cell-like memory CD4+ T cells. All sorted populations exceeded 98% purity. PBMCs were isolated immediately by Lymphoprep density gradient centrifugation and stained directly without culture. To minimize batch effects, samples were stained and sorted in pairs, one healthy donor with one patient per experiment. Sample: central memory CD4+ T cells from blood. The V gene is TRBV5-1 and the J gene is TRBJ2-1; TRBD1 lines up with 9 middle nucleotides. This TCR came from a man aged 18 to 30 in good health. The CDR3 corresponds to CASSNNRGPYNEQFF. The bases read TGCGCCAGCAGCAACAACAGGGGGCCCTACAATGAGCAGTTCTTC.